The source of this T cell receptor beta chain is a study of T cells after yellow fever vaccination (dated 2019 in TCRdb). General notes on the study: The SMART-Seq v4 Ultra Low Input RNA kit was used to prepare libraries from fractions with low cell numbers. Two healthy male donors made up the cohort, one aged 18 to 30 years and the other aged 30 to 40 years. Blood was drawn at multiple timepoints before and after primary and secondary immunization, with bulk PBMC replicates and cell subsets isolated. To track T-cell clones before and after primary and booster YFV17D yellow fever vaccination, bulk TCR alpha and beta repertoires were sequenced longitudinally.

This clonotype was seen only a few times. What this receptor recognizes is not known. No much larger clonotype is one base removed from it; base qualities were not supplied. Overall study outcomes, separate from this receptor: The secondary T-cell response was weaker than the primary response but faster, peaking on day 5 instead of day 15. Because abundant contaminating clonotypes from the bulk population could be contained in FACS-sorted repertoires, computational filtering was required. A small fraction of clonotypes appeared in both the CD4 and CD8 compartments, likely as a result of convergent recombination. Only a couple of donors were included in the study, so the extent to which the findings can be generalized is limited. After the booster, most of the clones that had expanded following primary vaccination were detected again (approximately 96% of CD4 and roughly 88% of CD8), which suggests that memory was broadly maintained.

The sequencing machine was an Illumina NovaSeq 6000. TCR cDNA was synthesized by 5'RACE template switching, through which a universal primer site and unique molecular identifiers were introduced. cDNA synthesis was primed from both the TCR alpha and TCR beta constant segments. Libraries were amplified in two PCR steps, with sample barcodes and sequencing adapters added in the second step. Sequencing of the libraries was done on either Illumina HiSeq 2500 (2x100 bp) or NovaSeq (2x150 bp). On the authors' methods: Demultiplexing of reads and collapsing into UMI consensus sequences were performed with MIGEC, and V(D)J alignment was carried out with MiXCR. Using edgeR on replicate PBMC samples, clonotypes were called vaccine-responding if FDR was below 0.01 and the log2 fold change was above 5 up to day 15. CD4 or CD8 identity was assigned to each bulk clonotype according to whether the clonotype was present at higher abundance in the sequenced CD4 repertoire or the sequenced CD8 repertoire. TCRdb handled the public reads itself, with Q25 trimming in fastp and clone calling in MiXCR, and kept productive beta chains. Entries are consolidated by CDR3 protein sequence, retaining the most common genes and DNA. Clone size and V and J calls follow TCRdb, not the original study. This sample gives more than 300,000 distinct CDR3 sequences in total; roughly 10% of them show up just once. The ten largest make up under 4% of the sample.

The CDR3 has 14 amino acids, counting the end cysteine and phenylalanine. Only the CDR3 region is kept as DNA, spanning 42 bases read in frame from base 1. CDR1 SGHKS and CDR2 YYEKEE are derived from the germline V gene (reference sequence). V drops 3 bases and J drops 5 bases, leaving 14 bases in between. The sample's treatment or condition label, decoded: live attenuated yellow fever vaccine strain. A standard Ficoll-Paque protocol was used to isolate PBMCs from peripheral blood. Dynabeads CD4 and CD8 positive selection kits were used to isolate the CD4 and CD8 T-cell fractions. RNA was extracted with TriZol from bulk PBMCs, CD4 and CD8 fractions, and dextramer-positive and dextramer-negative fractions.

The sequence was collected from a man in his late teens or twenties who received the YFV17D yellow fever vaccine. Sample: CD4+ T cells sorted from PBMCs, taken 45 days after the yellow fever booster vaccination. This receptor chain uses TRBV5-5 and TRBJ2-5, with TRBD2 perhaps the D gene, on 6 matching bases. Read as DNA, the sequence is TGTGCCAGCAGCTCTGGGAGGCCCGGGGAGACCCAGTACTTC. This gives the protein CASSSGRPGETQYF.